This entry describes one T cell receptor beta chain. The data belong to a study of T cell changes during pregnancy in multiple sclerosis. Losses at the gene ends were 5 bases for V and 0 bases for J; bases not matched to a gene: 6. CDR1 is MNHEY and CDR2 is SMNVEV in the germline V gene (reference sequence). The CDR3 has 17 amino acids. Profiled with immunoSEQ multiplex PCR; TCRdb holds only in-frame clones, not every one. There are fewer than 85,000 clones in the sample; about 96% occur only once, and 0.85% to 1.2% lies in the top ten. Sequencing was performed on peripheral blood, taken in the second trimester of pregnancy. This clonotype was obtained from a female donor with multiple sclerosis, enrolled in a pregnancy study. The chain is built from TRBV27 and TRBJ2-7; 14 nucleotides match TRBD2. The CDR3 loop is CASSPRLAGGSSYEQYF. For the CDR3, the DNA is TGTGCCAGCAGTCCCCGACTAGCGGGAGGGAGCTCCTACGAGCAGTACTTC.